This T cell receptor beta chain was recovered during a study of T cell clones after liver transplantation. On the study more broadly: Samples came from ITN030ST, which attempted immunosuppression withdrawal within 2 years of liver transplantation. A pre-transplant mixed lymphocyte reaction with TCRbeta sequencing defined graft-donor-reactive clones followed in post-transplant blood. Until 12-24 months post-transplant, subjects got standard immunosuppression and no induction.

Generated by immunoSEQ multiplex PCR, the TCRdb table keeps only in-frame clones and is missing some. The data show 25,000 to 35,000 clones, about 93% seen once. V was clipped by 1 base and J by 3 bases, with 11 bases between them. The CDR3 has 15 amino acids. Germline V gene sequence: CDR1 SGHAT, CDR2 FQNNGV. The chain couples TRBV11-2 to TRBJ2-3, with D possibly matching TRBD2 (6 bases). The receptor comes from a human patient who received a liver transplant. The graft donor may account for some of the T cells. This specimen was CD8+ T cells from blood, taken 12 months after liver transplant. DNA for the CDR3: TGTGCCAGCAGCTTAGTAGGGCGGGAAACAGATACGCAGTATTTT. It is translated as CASSLVGRETDTQYF.